The 28 T cell receptor beta chains below come from one sample, sequenced in a study of T cell repertoires in ileal Crohn's disease. Time point here: neoterminal ileum biopsy at postoperative endoscopy, about 6 months after surgery. The protocol was immunoSEQ multiplex PCR, while the TCRdb copy is restricted to in-frame clones and leaves out a portion. Here the sample spans more than 550 clones, 85% to 95% being singletons. Sequences were obtained from ileal tissue. The receptors originated from an adult with Crohn's disease.

The V and J genes are TRBV18 and TRBJ2-1, with a weak D call TRBD2 (6 bases). This CDR3 comprises 15 residues. Germline V gene lookup returns CDR1 KGHSH and CDR2 LQKENI. Deletions cut 5 bases from V and 1 base from J, with 12 bases between. CDR3 residues: CASSGRRASYNEQFF. CDR3 DNA: TGTGCCAGCTCAGGTAGGAGGGCGTCCTACAATGAGCAGTTCTTC.

The genes are TRBV18 and TRBJ1-1, with D possibly being TRBD1 (6 bases). CDR1 is KGHSH, CDR2 LQKENI, per germline. CDR3 size: 11 residues. V was clipped by 8 bases and J by 3 bases, with 7 bases between them. The CDR3 loop is CASGTYTEAFF. The DNA for the CDR3 is TGTGCCAGCGGGACATACACTGAAGCTTTCTTT. Full variable domain (missing parts from reference TRBV18 and TRBJ1-1): NAGVMQNPRHLVRRRGQEARLRCSPMKGHSHVYWYRQLPEEGLKFMVYLQKENIIDESGMPKERFSAEFPKEGPSILRIQQVVRGDSAAYFCASGTYTEAFFGQGTRLTVV.

This sequence joins TRBV7-2 and TRBJ1-5; possibly TRBD1 for D (6 bases). Germline V lookup: CDR1 SGHTA, CDR2 FQGNSA. The length of the CDR3 is 16 residues. The germline V and J ends were trimmed by 5 bases and 4 bases, with 18 bases remaining between them. The CDR3 here is CASSPRTGRSNQPQHF. CDR3 nucleotides: TGTGCCAGCAGCCCGAGAACAGGGCGGTCAAATCAGCCCCAGCATTTT.

This rearrangement joins TRBV29-1 to TRBJ1-5; 9 bases map to TRBD1. CDR3 length: 12 amino acids. Germline CDR1 is SQVTM and CDR2 is ANQGSEA. Germline trimming cut 6 bases from V and 5 bases from J; bases unmatched to any gene: 2. The CDR3 sequence: CSVRTGDQPQHF. The CDR3 nucleotides read TGCAGCGTGCGGACAGGGGATCAGCCCCAGCATTTT.

This sequence joins TRBV5-6 and TRBJ2-4; no definite D call. CDR1 is SGHDT and CDR2 is YYEEEE in the germline V gene. V was cut by 3 bases and J by 3 bases, with 1 base left in between. This CDR3 comprises 11 residues. CDR3 loop: CASSYKNIQYF. In DNA, the CDR3 is TGTGCCAGCAGCTACAAAAACATTCAGTACTTC.

The chain links TRBV9 to TRBJ1-1, with a weak D call TRBD1 (6 bases). Germline V gives CDR1 SGDLS, CDR2 YYNGEE. Trimming took off 4 bases at V and 4 bases at J, with 17 bases between the two ends. There are 15 residues in the CDR3. Here the CDR3 reads CASSLLRGAATEAFF. The DNA of the CDR3 is TGTGCCAGCAGCCTCCTGAGGGGGGCGGCCACTGAAGCTTTCTTT.

Written as DNA, the CDR3 is TGTGCCAGCAGCTACAGGGAGGATTACTATGGCTACACCTTC. It encodes CASSYREDYYGYTF. The genes are TRBV7-2 and TRBJ1-2; D is perhaps TRBD1 (6 bases). The V end was cut by 4 bases, the J end by 3 bases, with 12 bases between. The CDR3 sequence is 14 residues long. Germline-derived CDR1 and CDR2 are SGHTA and FQGNSA. Full variable domain (outside the CDR3, taken from reference TRBV7-2 and TRBJ1-2): GAGVSQSPSNKVTEKGKDVELRCDPISGHTALYWYRQSLGQGLEFLIYFQGNSAPDKSGLPSDRFSAERTGGSVSTLTIQRTQQEDSAVYLCASSYREDYYGYTFGSGTRLTVV.

V and J are TRBV12-5 and TRBJ2-3, with D hard to call. The ends were cut back, 0 bases at V and 2 bases at J, with 15 bases in the middle. CDR1 is LGHNT, CDR2 FRNRAP, per germline. The CDR3 contains 17 residues. The CDR3 is CASGLVVSASITDTQYF. The CDR3 DNA reads TGTGCTAGTGGTTTGGTAGTGAGCGCTTCAATCACAGATACGCAGTATTTT.

The chain couples TRBV4-1 to TRBJ2-3; TRBD2 agrees at 7 bases. The length of the CDR3 is 17 residues. V lost 2 bases and J lost 3; bases outside the gene matches: 11. Looked up from germline, CDR1 is MGHRA and CDR2 is YSYEKL. The DNA for the CDR3 is TGCGCCAGCAGCCAATTGGGGGGGACCACGAATACAGATACGCAGTATTTT. Translation: CASSQLGGTTNTDTQYF.

This chain uses TRBV29-1 with TRBJ1-2; D gene ambiguous. Germline CDR1 reads SQVTM; CDR2 reads ANQGSEA. This CDR3 is built from 13 residues. V was trimmed by 6 bases and J by 2 bases, leaving 13 bases between them. The DNA of the CDR3 is TGCAGCGTCCACCGAGACCGAAACTATGGCTACACCTTC. This codes for CSVHRDRNYGYTF. The full variable domain, in which reference TRBV29-1 and TRBJ1-2 provide the parts outside the CDR3, is SAVISQKPSRDICQRGTSLTIQCQVDSQVTMMFWYRQQPGQSLTLIATANQGSEATYESGFVIDKFPISRPNLTFSTLTVSNMSPEDSSIYLCSVHRDRNYGYTFGSGTRLTVV.

The chain carries TRBV6-6 and TRBJ1-6; 9 nucleotides align to TRBD1. CDR3 size: 14 residues. Germline values: CDR1 MNHNY, CDR2 SVGAGI (reference sequence). V shed 7 bases, J shed 9 bases, and the junction held 7 bases outside the gene matches. CDR3: CASTQDRGISPLHF. The CDR3 bases are TGTGCCAGCACCCAGGACAGGGGTATTTCACCCCTCCACTTT.

The rearrangement joins TRBV6-4 to TRBJ2-1; 10 bases match TRBD2. CDR3 length: 15 residues. CDR1 is MRHNA and CDR2 is SNTAGT in the germline V gene. The trim removed 5 bases at V and 2 bases at J, leaving 3 bases unmatched. As DNA, the CDR3 is TGTGCCAGCAGTATCCTAGCGGGGGCCTACAATGAGCAGTTCTTC. Its translation is CASSILAGAYNEQFF.

CDR3 loop: CASSQGMRSTWFF. CDR3 coding DNA: TGTGCCAGCAGCCAAGGTATGAGATCTACGTGGTTCTTC. This chain links TRBV7-8 with TRBJ2-1; D is ambiguous. This CDR3 comprises 13 residues. Germline lookup yields CDR1 SGHVS and CDR2 FQNEAQ. Trimming stripped 5 bases from V and 15 bases from J, with 20 bases between.

The V and J genes are TRBV18 and TRBJ1-1; D not resolved. V was clipped by 1 base and J by 5 bases, with 5 bases between them. Germline lookup yields CDR1 KGHSH and CDR2 LQKENI. The CDR3 spans 12 residues. CDR3 loop: CASSPQGTEAFF. The CDR3 coding sequence is TGTGCCAGCTCACCACAGGGAACTGAAGCTTTCTTT.

The chain joins TRBV18 to TRBJ1-2; TRBD1 agrees at 7 bases. CDR3 length: 17 residues. V trimming: 2 bases; J trimming: 5 bases; junction bases outside the gene matches: 14. Germline V gene lookup returns CDR1 KGHSH and CDR2 LQKENI. The CDR3 loop is CASSPIRQDRPEYGYTF. The CDR3 DNA reads as TGTGCCAGCTCACCAATACGACAGGACAGGCCGGAATATGGCTACACCTTC. The full variable domain, with the rest looked up from reference TRBV18 and TRBJ1-2, is NAGVMQNPRHLVRRRGQEARLRCSPMKGHSHVYWYRQLPEEGLKFMVYLQKENIIDESGMPKERFSAEFPKEGPSILRIQQVVRGDSAAYFCASSPIRQDRPEYGYTFGSGTRLTVV.

The V and J genes are TRBV7-2 and TRBJ1-5; D is uncertain. CDR1 and CDR2 from the germline V gene are SGHTA and FQGNSA. V was trimmed by 6 bases and J by 3 bases, leaving 12 bases between them. The CDR3 totals 14 residues. The CDR3 is CASSYRADNQPQHF. CDR3 nucleotides: TGTGCCAGCAGTTACCGGGCCGACAATCAGCCCCAGCATTTT.

CDR3 DNA sequence: TGTGCCAGCAGTGGACGGTTCTACGAGCAGTACTTC. Protein sequence: CASSGRFYEQYF. The V gene is TRBV2, the J gene TRBJ2-7; D gene ambiguous. Germline assignment: CDR1 SNHLY and CDR2 FYNNEI. The CDR3 runs 12 residues. Deletions cut 4 bases from V and 3 bases from J, with 7 bases between.

The chain joins TRBV5-4 to TRBJ2-3; 10 bases match TRBD2. The ends lost 2 bases at V and 1 base at J; junction bases unmatched: 7. CDR1 is SGHNT, CDR2 YYREEE, per germline (reference sequence). This CDR3 is built from 17 residues. In DNA, the CDR3 is TGTGCCAGCAGCTTTAAGCGGGAGGGCCTTGGCACAGATACGCAGTATTTT. Amino acids: CASSFKREGLGTDTQYF.

This sequence joins TRBV18 and TRBJ1-1, with TRBD1 identical over 7 bases. The CDR3 contains 13 residues. V lost 4 bases, J lost 1 base, and 0 bases stayed unmatched. In germline, CDR1 is KGHSH, CDR2 LQKENI. The CDR3 DNA sequence: TGTGCCAGCTCACGGACAGGGAACACTGAAGCTTTCTTT. Its protein is CASSRTGNTEAFF.

The CDR3 nucleotides are TGTGCCATCAGTGAGTCGGAGACCCAGTACTTC. It yields the protein CAISESETQYF. The chain couples TRBV10-3 to TRBJ2-5, with unresolved D. The CDR3 has 11 residues. The V gene's germline CDR1 is ENHRY and CDR2 SYGVKD. The V gene lost 0 bases and the J gene lost 5 bases, with 1 base spanning the gap.

The chain couples TRBV18 to TRBJ2-1; TRBD1 aligns across 11 bases. The CDR3 is made up of 16 amino acids. V gave up 5 bases and J gave up 5 bases; unmatched junction bases: 8. In germline, CDR1 is KGHSH, CDR2 LQKENI. The CDR3 bases are TGTGCCAGCTCAAAACTGGACAGGGGGCAGGACAATGAGCAGTTCTTC. Its protein is CASSKLDRGQDNEQFF.

There are a few counts of this clone. CDR3 sequence reads: CASSLNKADLSYNEQFF. CDR3 coding DNA: TGCGCCAGCAGCTTGAACAAGGCGGACCTCTCCTACAATGAGCAGTTCTTC. This chain links TRBV5-1 with TRBJ2-1; D call uncertain. Germline V gene sequence: CDR1 SGHRS, CDR2 YFSETQ. Trimming stripped 1 base from V and 0 bases from J, with 14 bases between. This CDR3 is 17 amino acids long.

CDR3 region: CASSYYPGQGFTEAFF. The CDR3 region has the DNA TGTGCCAGCAGTTACTATCCGGGACAGGGGTTCACTGAAGCTTTCTTT. V is TRBV6-5 and J is TRBJ1-1, with TRBD1 identical over 10 bases. This CDR3 is built from 16 residues. CDR1 and CDR2 from the germline V gene are MNHEY and SVGAGI. Trimming at V came to 1 base and at J to 4 bases, leaving 6 bases not matched to a gene.

This clone was seen just once. This chain links TRBV19 with TRBJ2-7; TRBD1 matches at 10 bases. The germline CDR1 and CDR2 sequences are LNHDA and SQIVND (reference sequence). After removal of 0 bases from V and 7 bases from J, the junction contained 6 bases not matched to a gene. This CDR3 spans 15 amino acids. This CDR3 reads CASSIDPGTGVEQYF. CDR3 nucleotide sequence: TGTGCCAGTAGTATAGATCCAGGGACAGGGGTGGAGCAGTACTTC. Looking up the rest from reference TRBV19 and TRBJ2-7 gives the full variable domain: DGGITQSPKYLFRKEGQNVTLSCEQNLNHDAMYWYRQDPGQGLRLIYYSQIVNDFQKGDIAEGYSVSREKKESFPLTVTSAQKNPTAFYLCASSIDPGTGVEQYFGPGTRLTVT.

The gene calls are TRBV2 and TRBJ1-5; 9 positions agree with TRBD1. The junction had 5 bases not matched to a gene; V was cut back by 5 bases and J by 6 bases. CDR1 and CDR2 (germline): SNHLY, FYNNEI. The CDR3 is made up of 14 amino acids. The CDR3 spells CASSLGTGIQPQHF. For the CDR3, the DNA is TGTGCCAGCAGTCTCGGGACAGGGATTCAGCCCCAGCATTTT.

This sequence joins TRBV9 and TRBJ1-3; D is unclear. Germline V gene sequence: CDR1 SGDLS, CDR2 YYNGEE. Trimming cost V 1 base and J 0 bases, with 8 bases left between them. CDR3 length: 15 amino acids. In DNA, the CDR3 is TGTGCCAGCAGCGTATACGGGAGCTCTGGAAACACCATATATTTT. Encoded protein: CASSVYGSSGNTIYF.

The chain uses TRBV11-2 and TRBJ2-7; D possibly uses TRBD1 or TRBD2 (6 bases each). The ends were cut back, 0 bases at V and 0 bases at J, with 9 bases in the middle. This CDR3 has 15 amino acids. CDR1 and CDR2 from the germline V gene are SGHAT and FQNNGV. DNA of the CDR3: TGTGCCAGCAGCTTAGATCGGGGGCCCTCCTACGAGCAGTACTTC. Protein: CASSLDRGPSYEQYF.

The rearrangement joins TRBV7-2 to TRBJ2-2; 11 bases line up with TRBD2. The trim removed 2 bases at V and 5 bases at J, leaving 1 base unmatched. Germline CDR1 SGHTA, CDR2 FQGNSA. The CDR3 loop spans 15 amino acids. The CDR3 reads CASSLRLAGTGELFF. The CDR3 nucleotides read TGTGCCAGCAGCTTAAGACTAGCGGGGACCGGGGAGCTGTTTTTT.